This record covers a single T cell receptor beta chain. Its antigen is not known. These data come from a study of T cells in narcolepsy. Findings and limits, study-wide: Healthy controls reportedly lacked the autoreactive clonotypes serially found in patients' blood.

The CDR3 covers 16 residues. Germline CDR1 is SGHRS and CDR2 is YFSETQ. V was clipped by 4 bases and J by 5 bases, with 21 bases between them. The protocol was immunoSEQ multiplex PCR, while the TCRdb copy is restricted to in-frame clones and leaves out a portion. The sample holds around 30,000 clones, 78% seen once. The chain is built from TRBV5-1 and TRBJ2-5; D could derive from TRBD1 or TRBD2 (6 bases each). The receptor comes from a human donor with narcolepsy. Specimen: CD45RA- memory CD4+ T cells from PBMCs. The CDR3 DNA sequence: TGCGCCAGCAGCCCCACATTGGTGGGGGGCCAGGAGACCCAGTACTTC. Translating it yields CASSPTLVGGQETQYF.